This T cell receptor (beta chain) came from a study of CD8 T cells in ankylosing spondylitis. MiXCR, applied by TCRdb to the 5' RACE reads, yields one record per CDR3 protein. The data hold some 840,000 distinct CDR3 sequences, with 12% observed a single time. From germline, CDR1 is MNHEY and CDR2 SVGEGT. V was pared by 5 bases and J by 6 bases, with 17 bases between. The CDR3 extends over 15 amino acids. Regarding the study as a whole: Disease-linked clones were reportedly significantly enriched in matched ankylosing spondylitis synovial fluid. Blood of patients with ankylosing spondylitis appeared to be characterized by a TCR beta motif of fewer than 10 highly homologous variants.

Concerning this clonotype itself: What it recognizes is unknown.

This chain uses TRBV6-2 or TRBV6-3 with TRBJ2-1; D gene unclear. The sample was blood, either unsorted or a sorted T cell fraction (not recorded which). The sequence was collected from a male donor with ankylosing spondylitis. The CDR3 nucleotides are TGTGCCAGCAGTCACCCCCGGGCAGGACGCAATGAGCAGTTCTTC. It is translated as CASSHPRAGRNEQFF.